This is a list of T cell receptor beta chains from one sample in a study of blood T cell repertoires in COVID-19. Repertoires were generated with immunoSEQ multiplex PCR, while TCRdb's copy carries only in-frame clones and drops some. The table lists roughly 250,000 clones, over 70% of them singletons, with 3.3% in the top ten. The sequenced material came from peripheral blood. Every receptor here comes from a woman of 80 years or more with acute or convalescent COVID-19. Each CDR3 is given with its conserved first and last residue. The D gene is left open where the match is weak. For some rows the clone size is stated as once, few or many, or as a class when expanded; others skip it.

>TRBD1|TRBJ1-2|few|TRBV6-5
TGTGCCAGCACTGGGACAGCCTACGGGGGCTACACCTTC
CASTGTAYGGYTF
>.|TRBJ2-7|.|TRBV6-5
TGTGCCAGCAGTTACGGCGGGTTAAGCTCCTACGAGCAGTACTTC
CASSYGGLSSYEQYF
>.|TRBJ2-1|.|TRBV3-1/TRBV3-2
TGTGCCAGCAGCCAAATTACCCTAAACAATGAGCAGTTCTTC
CASSQITLNNEQFF
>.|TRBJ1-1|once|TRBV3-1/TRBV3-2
TGTGCCAGCAGCGAAGGGGGGGGGCGAGGCACTGAAGCTTTCTTT
CASSEGGGRGTEAFF
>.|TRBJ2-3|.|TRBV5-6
TGTGCCAGCAGCAATACAGGGATGGATACGCAGTATTTT
CASSNTGMDTQYF
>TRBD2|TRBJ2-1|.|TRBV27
TGTGCCAGCAGTCGACTAGCGGGAGTACTCAATGAGCAGTTCTTC
CASSRLAGVLNEQFF
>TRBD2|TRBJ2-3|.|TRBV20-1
TGCAGTGCTAGTGTTAGCGGGGGGTCAGATACGCAGTATTTT
CSASVSGGSDTQYF
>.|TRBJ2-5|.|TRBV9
TGTGCCAGCAGCGTGGCCCAGCGGGAAGAGACCCAGTACTTC
CASSVAQREETQYF
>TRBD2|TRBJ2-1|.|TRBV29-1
TGCAGCGTTGAACCCAGCGGGGGGCCAAATGAGCAGTTCTTC
CSVEPSGGPNEQFF
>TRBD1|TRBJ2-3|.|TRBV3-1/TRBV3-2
TGTGCCAGCAGCCCCTTCGGGACAGCGCCAGATACGCAGTATTTT
CASSPFGTAPDTQYF
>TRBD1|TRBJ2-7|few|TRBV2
TGTGCCAGCAGAAGACAGGGTAGCTACGAGCAGTACTTC
CASRRQGSYEQYF
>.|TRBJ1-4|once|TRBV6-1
TGTGCCAGCAGTGAAGGGAGGGTTGGGAATGAAAAACTGTTTTTT
CASSEGRVGNEKLFF
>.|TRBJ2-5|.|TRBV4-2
TGTGCCAGCAGCCAAGACCTAGTTCTGGAGACCCAGTACTTC
CASSQDLVLETQYF
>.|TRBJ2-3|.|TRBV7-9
TGTGCCAGCAGCTTAGGGGGCGGATTCACAGATACGCAGTATTTT
CASSLGGGFTDTQYF
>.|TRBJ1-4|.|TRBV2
TGTGCCAGCAGACGCGGGGCAAATGAAAAACTGTTTTTT
CASRRGANEKLFF
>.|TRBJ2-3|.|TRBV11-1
TGTGCCAGCAGCCAGCGAGCAGATACGCAGTATTTT
CASSQRADTQYF
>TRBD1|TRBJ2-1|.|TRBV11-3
TGTGCCAGCAGCCCCGGGCAGGAGAGGACAGGTAGTGAGCAGTTCTTC
CASSPGQERTGSEQFF
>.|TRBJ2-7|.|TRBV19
TGTGCCAGTAGTATCAGCGGACAGTCTAGCTCCTACGAGCAGTACTTC
CASSISGQSSSYEQYF
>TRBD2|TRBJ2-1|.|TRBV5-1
TGCGCCAGCAGCACCTCTAGCGGGTCCTACAATGAGCAGTTCTTC
CASSTSSGSYNEQFF
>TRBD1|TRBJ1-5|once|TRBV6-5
TGTGCCAGCAGTCGGACAGGGGTTGGCAATCAGCCCCAGCATTTT
CASSRTGVGNQPQHF
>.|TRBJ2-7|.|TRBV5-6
TGTGCCAGCACCCTGGGTGGGACACTCTTGGAGCAGTACTTC
CASTLGGTLLEQYF
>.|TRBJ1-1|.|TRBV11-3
TGTGCCAGCAGCGCTCCAGGAACCCTGAACCTGAACACTGAAGCTTTCTTT
CASSAPGTLNLNTEAFF
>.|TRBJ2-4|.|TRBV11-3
TGTGCCAGCAGCTTAGATGGGGCCTCCCGAGGAGCCAAAAACATTCAGTACTTC
CASSLDGASRGAKNIQYF
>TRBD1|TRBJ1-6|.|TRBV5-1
TGCGCCAGCAGCTTAGACAGGGGCTCCTATAATTCACCCCTCCACTTT
CASSLDRGSYNSPLHF
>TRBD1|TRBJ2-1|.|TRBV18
TGTGCCAGCTCACCAATTGGGACAGGGGAGGTTAGCGAGCAGTTCTTC
CASSPIGTGEVSEQFF
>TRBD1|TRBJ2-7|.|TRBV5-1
TGCGCCAGCAGCTCCCAGCCGGGACAGGGGTACGAGCAGTACTTC
CASSSQPGQGYEQYF
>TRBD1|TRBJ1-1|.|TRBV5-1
TGCGCCAGCAGCTTGGCAGGGGGAAACACTGAAGCTTTCTTT
CASSLAGGNTEAFF
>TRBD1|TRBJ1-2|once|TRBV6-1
TGTGCCAGCAGTGAAGTAGGGACAGGGAATGGCTACACCTTC
CASSEVGTGNGYTF